These 22 T cell receptor beta chains came from one sample sequenced in a study of radiotherapy plus CTLA-4 blockade in lung cancer. Assay used: immunoSEQ multiplex PCR; TCRdb lists only in-frame clones, some missing. The table has approximately 67,000 clones, around 83% seen once; the top ten hold roughly 4%. Sequenced material: peripheral blood, taken from a patient treated with radiotherapy plus ipilimumab. These receptors originate from a human donor with non-small cell lung cancer who had a partial response to radiotherapy plus ipilimumab.

This clone was observed a single time. This chain uses TRBV6-6 with TRBJ2-1; tentative D call: TRBD2 (5 bases). The CDR3 sequence is 14 residues long. Germline V gene sequence: CDR1 MNHNY, CDR2 SVGAGI (reference sequence). Trimming cost V 6 bases and J 0 bases, with 9 bases left between them. The CDR3 DNA sequence: TGTGCCAGCAGGGGTGGGAGCTCCTACAATGAGCAGTTCTTC. It encodes CASRGGSSYNEQFF.

The gene calls are TRBV5-6 and TRBJ2-5, with D maybe TRBD1 (6 bases). The CDR3 runs to 13 residues. V lost 1 base, J lost 3 bases, and 7 bases lay in between. Germline loops: CDR1 SGHDT, CDR2 YYEEEE. CDR3 sequence reads: CASSLSGEETQYF. The DNA of the CDR3 is TGTGCCAGCAGCTTGTCAGGGGAAGAGACCCAGTACTTC.

The genes are TRBV5-1 and TRBJ2-1; 7 bases line up with TRBD2. The trim removed 1 base at V and 7 bases at J, leaving 14 bases unmatched. CDR1 is SGHRS, CDR2 YFSETQ, per germline. The CDR3 loop spans 17 amino acids. CDR3 residues: CASSLRAAGVIFNEQFF. The CDR3 region has the DNA TGCGCCAGCAGCTTGAGGGCGGCGGGAGTAATCTTTAATGAGCAGTTCTTC.

This chain uses TRBV2 with TRBJ2-3; TRBD2 matches 10 bases. CDR1 and CDR2 from the germline V gene are SNHLY and FYNNEI. CDR3 size: 14 residues. Unmatched junction bases numbered 3, after V lost 3 bases and J lost 6 bases. The chain's CDR3 is CASSEPSGSDTQYF. The CDR3 nucleotides are TGTGCCAGCAGTGAGCCTAGCGGGAGTGATACGCAGTATTTT.

This clone was counted only a few times. At one of its ends the junction is not consistent with the germline gene, which may arise from a read error. V gene TRBV15 combines with J gene TRBJ1-2; possible D gene TRBD1, 5 bases. There are 13 residues in the CDR3. Per germline, CDR1 LNHNV and CDR2 YYDKDF (reference sequence). The CDR3 protein is CATSGDSNYGYTF. For the CDR3, the DNA is TGTGCCACCAGCGGAGACAGTAACTATGGCTACACCTTC. Drawing the rest from reference TRBV15 and TRBJ1-2, the complete variable domain is DAMVIQNPRYQVTQFGKPVTLSCSQTLNHNVMYWYQQKSSQAPKLLFHYYDKDFNNEADTPDNFQSRRPNTSFCFLDIRSPGLGDTAMYLCATSGDSNYGYTFGSGTRLTVV.

The J gene is TRBJ2-1, the V gene TRBV18; D is ambiguous. CDR3 length: 13 amino acids. V lost 4 bases, J lost 4 bases, and 8 bases lay in between. Germline V gene lookup returns CDR1 KGHSH and CDR2 LQKENI. The CDR3 sequence is CASSLAGYNEQFF. The CDR3 DNA is TGTGCCAGCTCACTAGCCGGGTACAATGAGCAGTTCTTC.

The V and J genes are TRBV14 and TRBJ2-3; 10 nucleotides match TRBD2. The CDR3 length is 18 residues. After removal of 0 bases from V and 4 bases from J, the junction contained 10 bases not matched to a gene. Per germline, CDR1 SGHDN and CDR2 FVKESK. The CDR3 sequence is CASSQDKPASGRADTQYF. CDR3 DNA: TGTGCCAGCAGCCAAGATAAGCCCGCTAGCGGGAGAGCAGATACGCAGTATTTT.

The chain uses TRBV28 and TRBJ2-5; 10 nucleotides match TRBD2. This CDR3 has 15 residues. Germline V lookup: CDR1 MDHEN, CDR2 SYDVKM. The J segment lost 1 base and the V segment lost 2 bases, leaving 1 base of the junction unmatched. CDR3 sequence: CASSLTSGTQETQYF. DNA for the CDR3: TGTGCCAGCAGTTTAACTAGCGGGACCCAAGAGACCCAGTACTTC.

The rearrangement links TRBV5-1 to TRBJ1-2, with D possibly being TRBD1 (5 bases). Germline V gives CDR1 SGHRS, CDR2 YFSETQ. Trimming pared 0 bases from V and 3 bases from J, leaving 15 bases between. The CDR3 length is 16 residues. The CDR3 DNA reads as TGCGCCAGCAGCTTGGACGCCCTAAGGGGCGACTATGGCTACACCTTC. This codes for CASSLDALRGDYGYTF.

This CDR3 is CASSESRNSGISTGELFF. CDR3 sequence (DNA): TGCGCCAGCAGTGAGTCCAGAAATAGCGGGATTAGCACCGGGGAGCTGTTTTTT. The chain carries TRBV10-1 and TRBJ2-2; TRBD2 agrees at 8 bases. Trimming took 0 bases from V and 4 from J; bases not matched to a gene: 10. Looked up from germline, CDR1 is WNHNN and CDR2 is SYGVQD (reference sequence). The CDR3 contains 18 residues.

The rearrangement uses TRBV11-3 and TRBJ2-7; D may be TRBD2 (5 bases). This CDR3 is 13 amino acids long. Germline-derived CDR1 and CDR2 are SGHNT and YENEEA. Trimming left V 1 base short and J 6 bases short, with 10 bases between. CDR3 in amino acids: CASSLVLGSEQYF. As DNA, the CDR3 is TGTGCCAGCAGCTTAGTTCTGGGGAGCGAGCAGTACTTC.

The chain has TRBV6-5 and TRBJ1-1; 9 nucleotides align to TRBD1. V dropped 0 bases and J dropped 5; count of bases not matched to a gene: 4. Germline V CDR1 and CDR2: MNHEY, SVGAGI. The CDR3 loop spans 15 amino acids. CDR3 DNA: TGTGCCAGCAGTTACTCGACAGGGGGGGAGACTGAAGCTTTCTTT. Translating it yields CASSYSTGGETEAFF.

CDR3 protein: CASSLAWGDGYTF. In nucleotides, the CDR3 is TGTGCCAGCAGCTTAGCGTGGGGCGATGGCTACACCTTC. V and J are TRBV7-9 and TRBJ1-2, with TRBD1 as a possible D gene (5 bases). Germline V gene data show CDR1 as SEHNR and CDR2 as FQNEAQ (reference sequence). The ends were cut back, 0 bases at V and 6 bases at J, with 8 bases in the middle. CDR3 length equals 13 residues.

The rearrangement uses TRBV5-8 and TRBJ1-3, with D perhaps matching TRBD1 (6 bases). Germline loops: CDR1 SGHTS, CDR2 YDEGEE. The CDR3 has 12 amino acids. V was pared by 2 bases and J by 7 bases, with 7 bases between. As DNA, the CDR3 is TGTGCCAGCAGCTTCAGGGGTAACACCATATATTTT. Translation gives CASSFRGNTIYF.

The rearrangement joins TRBV7-2 to TRBJ2-5; D is unresolved. V shed 4 bases and J shed 5 bases, with 14 bases lying between them. CDR1 SGHTA and CDR2 FQGNSA come from the germline V gene. The CDR3 consists of 14 residues. CDR3: CASSSRVVAETQYF. In nucleotides, the CDR3 is TGTGCCAGCAGCTCCCGTGTAGTCGCGGAGACCCAGTACTTC.

This chain connects TRBV4-2 to TRBJ2-2; the D gene is possibly TRBD2 (6 bases). Germline V gene lookup returns CDR1 LGHNA and CDR2 YNFKEQ. CDR3 size: 15 residues. Trimming pared 3 bases from V and 2 bases from J, leaving 10 bases between. CDR3: CASSQEGLNTGELFF. In nucleotides, the CDR3 is TGTGCCAGCAGCCAGGAGGGACTCAACACCGGGGAGCTGTTTTTT.

The V and J genes are TRBV18 and TRBJ1-1, with D possibly matching TRBD1 (5 bases). Germline lookup yields CDR1 KGHSH and CDR2 LQKENI. Trimming pared 0 bases from V and 5 bases from J, leaving 13 bases between. The CDR3 has 15 amino acids. The CDR3 coding sequence is TGTGCCAGCTCACCACCGATTCAGGGAAGGACTGAAGCTTTCTTT. It codes for CASSPPIQGRTEAFF.

The chain combines TRBV11-1 with TRBJ1-1; 8 bases match TRBD1. The CDR3 is 14 amino acids. J gave up 6 bases and V 1 base, and 4 bases lay outside the gene matches. Germline V gene data show CDR1 as SGHAT and CDR2 as FQDESV (reference sequence). The CDR3 DNA reads TGTGCCAGCAGCTTAGGACAGGGGAGGCCTGAAGCTTTCTTT. Translated: CASSLGQGRPEAFF.

The rearrangement uses TRBV6-1 and TRBJ1-2; tentatively, D is TRBD1 (6 bases). Germline V gene lookup returns CDR1 MNHNS and CDR2 SASEGT. The CDR3 spans 14 residues. Trimming removed 4 bases at V and 5 bases at J, with 14 bases between. The CDR3 coding sequence is TGTGCCAGCAGTGCCCCTGGACAGATTTATGGCTACACCTTC. Translating it yields CASSAPGQIYGYTF.

The V gene is TRBV5-1, the J gene TRBJ2-1; TRBD2 aligns across 12 bases. J gave up 8 bases and V 4 bases, and 7 bases lay outside the gene matches. The germline V gene encodes CDR1 SGHRS and CDR2 YFSETQ. The CDR3 is made up of 15 amino acids. CDR3 loop: CASSRTSGMVDEQFF. The CDR3 DNA reads TGCGCCAGCAGCCGGACTAGCGGGATGGTAGATGAGCAGTTCTTC.

The rearrangement links TRBV30 to TRBJ2-5; D unresolved. The J call may be wrong; the DNA end is better matched by TRBJ2-7. The CDR3 length is 12 residues. The germline V gene encodes CDR1 GTSNPN and CDR2 SVGIG (reference sequence). Written as DNA, the CDR3 is TGTGCCTGGAGCCCCAATCGGTACGAGCAGTACTTC. Translated: CAWSPNRYEQYF.

J is TRBJ2-7 and V is TRBV7-2; 9 bases agree with TRBD2. The CDR3 runs to 18 residues. V lost 4 bases to trimming and J lost 3 bases; unmatched junction nucleotides: 16. Germline lookup yields CDR1 SGHTA and CDR2 FQGNSA. The CDR3 loop reads CASSYRTPGTSYSYEQYF. The CDR3 DNA reads as TGTGCCAGCAGCTACCGAACCCCAGGGACTAGCTATAGCTACGAGCAGTACTTC.